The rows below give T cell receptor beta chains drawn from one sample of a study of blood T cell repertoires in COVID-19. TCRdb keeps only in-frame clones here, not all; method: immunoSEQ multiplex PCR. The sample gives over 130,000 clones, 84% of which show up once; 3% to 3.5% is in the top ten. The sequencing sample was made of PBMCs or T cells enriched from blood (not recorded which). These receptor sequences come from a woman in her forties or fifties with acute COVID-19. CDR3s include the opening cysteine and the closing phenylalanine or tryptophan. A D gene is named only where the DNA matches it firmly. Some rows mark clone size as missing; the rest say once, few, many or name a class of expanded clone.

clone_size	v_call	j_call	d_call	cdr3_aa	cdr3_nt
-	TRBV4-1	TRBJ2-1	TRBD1	CASSQGQGIEQFF	TGCGCCAGCAGCCAGGGACAGGGGATTGAGCAGTTCTTC
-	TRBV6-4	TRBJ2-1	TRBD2	CASSAASGTYNEQFF	TGTGCCAGCAGTGCCGCTAGCGGGACCTACAATGAGCAGTTCTTC
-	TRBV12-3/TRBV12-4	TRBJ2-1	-	CASSLGWEQFF	TGTGCCAGCAGTTTGGGCTGGGAGCAGTTCTTC
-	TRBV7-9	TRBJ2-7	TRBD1	CASSLGLGQRIYEQYF	TGTGCCAGCAGCTTAGGGTTGGGACAGAGGATCTACGAGCAGTACTTC
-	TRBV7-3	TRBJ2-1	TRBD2	CASSSRGLTYNEQFF	TGTGCCAGCAGCTCCCGGGGACTAACCTACAATGAGCAGTTCTTC
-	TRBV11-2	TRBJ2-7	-	CASSPRGPYEQYF	TGTGCCAGCAGCCCACGGGGTCCCTACGAGCAGTACTTC
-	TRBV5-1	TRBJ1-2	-	CASSFQGKGYTF	TGCGCCAGCAGCTTTCAGGGGAAGGGCTACACCTTC
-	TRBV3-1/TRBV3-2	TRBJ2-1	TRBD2	CASSHDQPKRESDEQFF	TGTGCCAGCAGCCACGACCAGCCTAAGCGGGAGTCCGATGAGCAGTTCTTC
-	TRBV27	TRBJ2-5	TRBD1	CASSLGTGLQTQYF	TGTGCCAGCAGTTTAGGGACAGGGTTACAGACCCAGTACTTC
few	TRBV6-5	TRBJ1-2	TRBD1	CASSPQGALFGYTF	TGTGCCAGCAGTCCGCAGGGGGCCCTCTTTGGCTACACCTTC
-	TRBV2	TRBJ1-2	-	CASSESGTAYDGYTF	TGTGCCAGCAGTGAATCAGGCACAGCCTATGACGGCTACACCTTC
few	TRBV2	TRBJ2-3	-	CASSESPPGTDTQYF	TGTGCCAGCAGTGAATCCCCCCCCGGCACAGATACGCAGTATTTT
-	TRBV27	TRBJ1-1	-	CASAARWQGMNTEAFF	TGTGCCAGCGCCGCCCGGTGGCAGGGAATGAACACTGAAGCTTTCTTT
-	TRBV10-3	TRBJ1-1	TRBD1	CAINTGVGGTEAFF	TGTGCCATCAATACAGGGGTGGGAGGCACTGAAGCTTTCTTT
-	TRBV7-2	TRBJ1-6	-	CASRQNPNSPLHF	TGTGCCAGCAGACAGAATCCTAATTCACCCCTCCACTTT
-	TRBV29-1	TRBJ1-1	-	CSVVLRVAPNTEAFF	TGCAGCGTGGTACTCAGGGTCGCCCCGAACACTGAAGCTTTCTTT
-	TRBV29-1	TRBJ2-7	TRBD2	CSVVLVREGRGEQYF	TGCAGCGTTGTTCTTGTTCGGGAGGGCCGGGGCGAGCAGTACTTC
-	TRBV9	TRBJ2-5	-	CASSAERQETQYF	TGTGCCAGCAGCGCCGAGAGACAAGAGACCCAGTACTTC
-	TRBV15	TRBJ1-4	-	CATSRDQGSEKLFF	TGTGCCACCAGCAGAGATCAGGGGAGTGAAAAACTGTTTTTT
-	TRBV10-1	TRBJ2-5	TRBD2	CASSEGSGVQETQYF	TGCGCCAGCAGTGAGGGTAGCGGGGTCCAAGAGACCCAGTACTTC
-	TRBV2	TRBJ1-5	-	CASSVGVLGNQPQHF	TGTGCCAGCAGTGTCGGAGTGTTGGGCAATCAGCCCCAGCATTTT
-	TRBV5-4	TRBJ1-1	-	CASSLEEGMNTEAFF	TGTGCCAGCAGCTTGGAGGAGGGGATGAACACTGAAGCTTTCTTT
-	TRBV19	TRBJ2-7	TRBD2	CASSARGEQAVGYEQYF	TGTGCCAGTAGTGCCCGGGGGGAACAGGCAGTGGGGTACGAGCAGTACTTC
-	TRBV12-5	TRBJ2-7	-	CASGLVGTSYEQYF	TGTGCTAGTGGTTTGGTTGGGACATCCTACGAGCAGTACTTC
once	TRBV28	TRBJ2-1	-	CASSTSIDEQFF	TGTGCCAGCAGTACTAGCATCGATGAGCAGTTCTTC
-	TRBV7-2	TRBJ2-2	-	CASSGQGAGTGELFF	TGTGCCAGCAGCGGGCAGGGCGCAGGCACCGGGGAGCTGTTTTTT
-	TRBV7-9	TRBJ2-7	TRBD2	CASSPRGGPLTYEQYF	TGTGCCAGCAGCCCCCGGGGGGGCCCTTTAACCTACGAGCAGTACTTC
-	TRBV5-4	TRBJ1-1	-	CASSTRKTGNTEAFF	TGTGCCAGCAGCACTAGAAAGACAGGGAACACTGAAGCTTTCTTT
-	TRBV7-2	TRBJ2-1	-	CASSSYGNEQFF	TGTGCCAGCAGCTCCTACGGGAATGAGCAGTTCTTC
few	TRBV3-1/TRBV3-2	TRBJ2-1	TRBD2	CASSQRERERGNEQFF	TGTGCCAGCAGCCAGCGGGAGCGGGAGAGGGGCAATGAGCAGTTCTTC
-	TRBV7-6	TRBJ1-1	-	CASSLGGGATEAFF	TGTGCCAGCAGCTTGGGGGGTGGTGCCACTGAAGCTTTCTTT
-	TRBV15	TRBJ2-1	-	CATSRDLVNNEQFF	TGTGCCACCAGCAGAGATCTCGTTAACAATGAGCAGTTCTTC
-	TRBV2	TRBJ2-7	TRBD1	CASLDRRYEQYF	TGTGCCAGCTTGGACAGGCGCTACGAGCAGTACTTC
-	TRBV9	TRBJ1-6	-	CASSAPGVSPLHF	TGTGCCAGCAGCGCCCCGGGGGTTTCACCCCTCCACTTT
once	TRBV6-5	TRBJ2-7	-	CASSYQGYAFYEQYF	TGTGCCAGCAGTTACCAGGGGTACGCATTTTACGAGCAGTACTTC
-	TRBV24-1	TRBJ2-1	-	CATSETRWFF	TGTGCCACCAGTGAAACGCGGTGGTTCTTC
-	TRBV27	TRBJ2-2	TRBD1	CASREGQGVTGELFF	TGTGCCAGCAGAGAGGGACAGGGGGTGACCGGGGAGCTGTTTTTT
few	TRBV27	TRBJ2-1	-	CASSLMGLPSNEQFF	TGTGCCAGCAGTTTAATGGGACTTCCCTCCAATGAGCAGTTCTTC
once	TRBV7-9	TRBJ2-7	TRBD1	CASSPSDRAMGEQYF	TGTGCCAGCAGCCCGTCGGACAGGGCTATGGGCGAGCAGTACTTC
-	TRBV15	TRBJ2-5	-	CATSRDPGQRGETQYF	TGTGCCACCAGCAGAGATCCTGGGCAGAGGGGGGAGACCCAGTACTTC
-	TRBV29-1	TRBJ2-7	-	CSVEEDAGNYEQYF	TGCAGCGTTGAAGAGGACGCGGGGAACTACGAGCAGTACTTC
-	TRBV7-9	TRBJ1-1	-	CASSLAAVYGAFF	TGTGCCAGCAGCTTAGCGGCGGTGTACGGGGCTTTCTTT
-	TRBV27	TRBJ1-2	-	CASSVRPGLPRGYTF	TGTGCCAGCAGTGTACGACCCGGACTGCCGAGGGGCTACACCTTC
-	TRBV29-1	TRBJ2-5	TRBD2	CSVGGTSGREETQYF	TGCAGCGTTGGGGGGACTAGCGGGAGGGAAGAGACCCAGTACTTC
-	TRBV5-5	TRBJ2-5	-	CASSLRLAQETQYF	TGTGCCAGCAGCTTGCGGCTAGCCCAAGAGACCCAGTACTTC
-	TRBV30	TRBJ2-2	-	CAWTRGRDTGELFF	TGTGCCTGGACCAGGGGCAGGGACACCGGGGAGCTGTTTTTT
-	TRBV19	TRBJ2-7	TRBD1	CASSIQGEVYEQYF	TGTGCCAGTAGTATTCAGGGGGAAGTCTACGAGCAGTACTTC
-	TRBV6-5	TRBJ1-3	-	CASSSEGGNTIYF	TGTGCCAGCAGTTCAGAGGGGGGGAACACCATATATTTT
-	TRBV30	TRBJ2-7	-	CAWSGDSYEQYF	TGTGCCTGGAGTGGGGACTCGTACGAGCAGTACTTC
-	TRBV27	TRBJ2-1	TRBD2	CASSRGLVRYNEQFF	TGTGCCAGCAGCCGAGGACTAGTACGGTACAATGAGCAGTTCTTC
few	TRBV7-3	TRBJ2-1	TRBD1	CASSIYSGTVYNEQFF	TGTGCCAGCAGCATCTATTCCGGGACAGTCTACAATGAGCAGTTCTTC
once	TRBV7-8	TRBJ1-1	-	CASSPIGASTEAFF	TGTGCCAGCAGCCCGATAGGGGCAAGTACTGAAGCTTTCTTT
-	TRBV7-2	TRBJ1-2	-	CASSLFQQVGLSIGYTF	TGTGCCAGCAGCTTATTCCAACAGGTCGGTCTCTCAATTGGCTACACCTTC
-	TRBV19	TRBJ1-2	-	CASSIGRAYGYTF	TGTGCCAGTAGTATTGGGAGGGCCTATGGCTACACCTTC
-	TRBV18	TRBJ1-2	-	CASSPIPGDRGYGYTF	TGTGCCAGCTCACCAATCCCCGGGGATCGGGGTTATGGCTACACCTTC